This T cell receptor beta chain was profiled in a study of shared T cell receptors in the human thymus. Sequencing used immunoSEQ multiplex PCR; TCRdb keeps in-frame clones, though not all of them. The sample carries approximately 580,000 clones, approximately 80% recorded once. With 7 bases removed from V and 2 bases from J, the gap between germline ends came to 20 bases. This CDR3 has 16 amino acids. The germline V gene has CDR1 LNHDA and CDR2 SQIVND (reference sequence). A further study also used this sample, focusing on human thymus T cells. According to that study: Thymus tissue was removed during corrective cardiac surgery. Thymic and blood repertoires appeared to carry a bias in their V and J gene usage.

The sample consisted of thymocytes. The TCR originated in a boy under two years old with a congenital heart defect. V usage is TRBV19 and J usage is TRBJ2-5; tentative D call: TRBD1 (6 bases). CDR3 bases: TGTGCCAGTACGCTAAACCACGCCCAGGGGCAAGAGACCCAGTACTTC. Translated: CASTLNHAQGQETQYF.